The source of this T cell receptor (beta chain) is a study of regulatory T cells in long-lasting Graves disease. Stated time point: newly diagnosed GD, antithyroid drugs for less than 3 months. Following extraction of RNA from PBMCs, that RNA was used to make the TCR library. An endocrinology unit in Xi'an, China, supplied the patients. This clonotype was counted ten times or more. Investigators prepared the TCR beta libraries by applying iRepertoire HTBI primers and Arm-PCR of CDR3 regions. Using its own MiXCR run on the multiplex PCR reads, TCRdb lists one record per CDR3 protein. The table records around 400,000 distinct CDR3 sequences, roughly 15% of them present only once. The V end lost 4 bases, the J end lost 4 bases, and 13 bases lay between the germline ends. Germline V gene sequence: CDR1 MGHRA, CDR2 YSYEKL. CDR3 length: 15 residues.

This sequence joins TRBV4-1 and TRBJ2-2; unclear D gene. The material sequenced was peripheral blood mononuclear cells (PBMCs), taken at new diagnosis, from a patient treated with antithyroid drugs. The receptor was isolated from a female donor with Graves disease. The CDR3 bases are TGCGCCAGCAGCCTAGCTGGTCTCTTCACCGGGGAGCTGTTTTTT. This encodes CASSLAGLFTGELFF.